These 15 T cell receptor beta chains originate from one sample sequenced in a study of cytomegalovirus exposure and HLA in healthy donors (dated by TCRdb to 2016 to 2017). Libraries were prepared through the immunoSEQ multiplex PCR assay. For the multiplex PCR, a mixture combining 60 forward primers for TCR Vbeta segments and 13 reverse primers for TCR Jbeta segments was used. Held by TCRdb, this immuneACCESS table contains in-frame sequences only and omits some clones. Under half of the omission traces to an unresolved V gene where checked; the cause of the rest is unknown. Counted in this sample were approximately 150,000 clones; around 80% of them appeared once. The ten largest account for roughly 9.9% of the sample. The sequencing input was PBMCs. The receptor set was obtained from a woman aged 55 to 70 in good health and CMV-seropositive.

This chain joins TRBV30 and TRBJ1-2; D ambiguous. The ends were cut back, 1 base at V and 3 bases at J, with 9 bases in the middle. The CDR3 is 13 residues long. The germline gives CDR1 GTSNPN, CDR2 SVGIG (reference sequence). This CDR3 is CAWSAQSYYGYTF. In DNA form, the CDR3 reads TGTGCCTGGAGTGCACAGTCCTACTATGGCTACACCTTC.

This clone was found once. This rearrangement joins TRBV27 to TRBJ1-5; D call uncertain. The ends were cut back, 6 bases at V and 7 bases at J, with 19 bases in the middle. In germline, CDR1 is MNHEY, CDR2 SMNVEV (reference sequence). The length of the CDR3 is 15 residues. CDR3 in amino acids: CASSPLGVAGQPQHF. CDR3 coding DNA: TGTGCCAGCAGCCCCCTGGGAGTAGCCGGGCAGCCCCAGCATTTT.

This chain uses TRBV7-9 with TRBJ2-7; 8 positions match TRBD1. This CDR3 has 15 residues. The V gene end was trimmed by 5 bases and the J gene end by 4 bases; junction bases not matched to a gene: 10. Germline V gene sequence: CDR1 SEHNR, CDR2 FQNEAQ (reference sequence). In DNA form, the CDR3 reads TGTGCCAGCAGCCCGATTCAGGGGGCGCGATACGAGCAGTACTTC. It is translated as CASSPIQGARYEQYF.

The V gene is TRBV4-1, the J gene TRBJ2-7; D is possibly TRBD1 (5 bases). In germline, CDR1 is MGHRA, CDR2 YSYEKL. The CDR3 consists of 12 residues. The V end was cut by 1 base, the J end by 6 bases, with 7 bases between. CDR3: CASSQGQGEQYF. The DNA for the CDR3 is TGCGCCAGCAGCCAAGGGCAGGGCGAGCAGTACTTC.

The J gene is TRBJ1-2, the V gene TRBV27; D possibly corresponds to TRBD1 (6 bases). Trimming took off 5 bases at V and 8 bases at J, with 15 bases between the two ends. The CDR3 has 13 amino acids. CDR1 and CDR2 from the germline V gene are MNHEY and SMNVEV (reference sequence). In DNA, the CDR3 is TGTGCCAGCAGTCCCACAGGGTACCGGGGCTACACCTTC. This gives the protein CASSPTGYRGYTF.

V gene TRBV28 combines with J gene TRBJ2-7; a possible D gene is TRBD2 (6 bases). V was cut by 5 bases and J by 4 bases, with 18 bases left in between. CDR3 size: 15 residues. Germline V CDR1 and CDR2: MDHEN, SYDVKM. DNA of the CDR3: TGTGCCAGCAGTCCCCACCTGGGGGGTATATACGAGCAGTACTTC. Protein product: CASSPHLGGIYEQYF. Filled out from reference TRBV28 and TRBJ2-7, the complete variable domain reads DVKVTQSSRYLVKRTGEKVFLECVQDMDHENMFWYRQDPGLGLRLIYFSYDVKMKEKGDIPEGYSVSREKKERFSLILESASTNQTSMYLCASSPHLGGIYEQYFGPGTRLTVT.

V and J are TRBV27 and TRBJ2-2, with TRBD2 matching 11 bases. The V gene end was trimmed by 4 bases and the J gene end by 6 bases; junction bases not matched to a gene: 4. CDR3 length equals 15 residues. Germline values: CDR1 MNHEY, CDR2 SMNVEV (reference sequence). The CDR3, as DNA: TGTGCCAGCAGTTATAGCGGGAGGGCCCCCGGGGAGCTGTTTTTT. It is translated as CASSYSGRAPGELFF.

This clone came up a few times. This chain joins TRBV19 and TRBJ2-2; possible D gene TRBD1, 6 bases. Germline loops: CDR1 LNHDA, CDR2 SQIVND (reference sequence). The germline V and J ends were trimmed by 2 bases and 7 bases, with 8 bases remaining between them. CDR3 size: 13 residues. The CDR3 here is CASSIQGFGELFF. In nucleotides, the CDR3 is TGTGCCAGTAGTATACAGGGGTTCGGGGAGCTGTTTTTT.

The CDR3 reads CASSSWDRTKYYGYTF. For the CDR3, the DNA is TGTGCCAGCAGCTCGTGGGACAGGACAAAATACTATGGCTACACCTTC. The V gene is TRBV11-3, the J gene TRBJ1-2; 8 bases line up with TRBD1. CDR3 length equals 16 residues. Trimming removed 4 bases from V and 3 bases from J; junction bases left unmatched: 10. Germline V CDR1 and CDR2: SGHNT, YENEEA.

J is TRBJ2-7 and V is TRBV19; TRBD1 matches 8 bases. Trimming took 3 bases from V and 3 from J; bases not matched to a gene: 7. The CDR3 runs to 15 residues. Per germline, CDR1 LNHDA and CDR2 SQIVND (reference sequence). CDR3 region: CASSIGRDRSYEQYF. The CDR3, as DNA: TGTGCCAGTAGTATCGGCCGGGACAGGAGCTACGAGCAGTACTTC.

J is TRBJ2-4 and V is TRBV6-5; 10 bases are a match to TRBD2. Trimming at V came to 6 bases and at J to 5 bases, leaving 7 bases not matched to a gene. The CDR3 consists of 15 residues. Germline loops: CDR1 MNHEY, CDR2 SVGAGI. In nucleotides, the CDR3 is TGTGCCAGCAGAGCACTAGCGGGGCTGGAAAACATTCAGTACTTC. It encodes CASRALAGLENIQYF.

The chain links TRBV19 to TRBJ2-7; D unresolved. CDR1 and CDR2 (germline): LNHDA, SQIVND (reference sequence). CDR3 size: 12 residues. Between the trimmed V and J ends, which lost 5 bases and 1 base, there was a span of 6 bases. As DNA, the CDR3 is TGTGCCAGTAGTGGCCCGTCCTACGAGCAGTACTTC. Residues: CASSGPSYEQYF.

In DNA, the CDR3 is TGTGCCTGGAGTGCCCGGGATGAGCAGTTCTTC. It encodes CAWSARDEQFF. V is TRBV30 and J is TRBJ2-1; D is unclear. The CDR3 has 11 amino acids. V was trimmed by 1 base and J by 8 bases, leaving 6 bases between them. Per germline, CDR1 GTSNPN and CDR2 SVGIG (reference sequence).

V usage is TRBV11-3 and J usage is TRBJ2-7; 8 nucleotides align to TRBD2. CDR1 SGHNT and CDR2 YENEEA come from the germline V gene. J gave up 6 bases and V 2 bases, and 3 bases lay outside the gene matches. CDR3 length: 13 amino acids. CDR3 DNA: TGTGCCAGCAGCTTAAGCGGGAGTAGCGAGCAGTACTTC. As protein: CASSLSGSSEQYF.

There are a few counts of this clone. The J gene is TRBJ1-5, the V gene TRBV23-1; 9 positions match TRBD1. TRBV23-1 is labeled an ORF, and its function is uncertain. J lost 6 bases, V lost 6 bases, and 9 bases had no gene match. This CDR3 has 15 amino acids. The CDR3 reads CASRLSGTGSQPQHF. CDR3 DNA: TGCGCCAGCAGGCTGTCCGGGACAGGGAGTCAGCCCCAGCATTTT.